These 2 T cell receptor beta chains came from one sample sequenced in a study of beta chain features in type 1 diabetes. The sequenced template was cDNA made from the entire isolated RNA. The repertoire was sequenced with immunoSEQ multiplex PCR; TCRdb's copy has only in-frame clones and lacks some. Of approximately 150,000 clones listed, around 9.3% are singletons. The sequenced material came from naive CD4+ T cells from blood. The receptor set was obtained from a man aged 18 to 30 in good health.

Only a few counts were recorded for this clone. This sequence joins TRBV28 and TRBJ1-2, with TRBD1 identical over 8 bases. Trimming cost V 3 bases and J 1 base; bases outside gene matches: 4. The germline V gene encodes CDR1 MDHEN and CDR2 SYDVKM. This CDR3 has 15 residues. CDR3 loop: CASSFVDRVNYGYTF. CDR3 bases: TGTGCCAGCAGTTTCGTGGACAGGGTTAACTATGGCTACACCTTC.

The chain employs TRBV4-2 and TRBJ2-6; TRBD1 is a possible D gene (5 bases). The CDR3 is 16 residues long. V dropped 0 bases and J dropped 1 base, with 7 bases sitting between them. Per germline, CDR1 LGHNA and CDR2 YNFKEQ. CDR3 sequence (DNA): TGTGCCAGCAGCCAAGAGCAGGGTTCTGGGGCCAACGTCCTGACTTTC. Encoded protein: CASSQEQGSGANVLTF.